This T cell receptor beta chain derives from a study of shared clonotypes between healthy human individuals. This CDR3 is built from 13 residues. Germline V gene data show CDR1 as ENHRY and CDR2 as SYGVKD. V shed 5 bases, J shed 9 bases, and the junction held 4 bases outside the gene matches. The deep-level immunoSEQ assay was used. For each subset, genomic DNA was distributed in equal portions over several immunoSEQ plates. TCRdb's copy holds only in-frame clones and misses some; the assay was immunoSEQ multiplex PCR. This sample has about half a million clones, with around 85% found just once. Whole-study findings and limits: The diversity represented, both genetic and in exposure history, was limited by few donors.

As for this clone: Its antigen is as yet unknown.

This clonotype originated in a woman aged 40-49 years in good health. Some clones in this sample may be carry-over from other donors' samples. The material sequenced was PBMCs. The rearrangement uses TRBV10-3 and TRBJ2-1; 10 bases fit TRBD2. This CDR3 is CAISLIAGGEQFF. The CDR3 DNA follows: TGTGCCATCAGTTTGATAGCGGGAGGTGAGCAGTTCTTC.